This T cell receptor (beta chain) originates from a study of shared T cell receptors in the human thymus. Produced via immunoSEQ multiplex PCR; TCRdb's table is partial and in-frame only. The table lists hundreds of thousands of clones, 70% to 90% of them singletons. The CDR3 extends over 17 amino acids. Looked up from germline, CDR1 is LGHNA and CDR2 is YSLEER. Between the trimmed V and J ends, which lost 2 bases and 4 bases, there was a span of 19 bases. The sample was also linked to a second study, of human thymus T cells. In that study: Healthy Finnish infants undergoing corrective surgery for congenital heart defects were the donors. Thymus tissue for the work was resected from patients undergoing corrective heart surgery. It looked as if thymic and blood repertoires used V and J genes in a biased way. Thymic repertoires from unrelated individuals overlapped highly, related research reported.

This TCR came from a boy under two years old with a congenital heart defect. The chain has TRBV4-3 and TRBJ2-3, with D possibly matching TRBD2 (5 bases). The sequencing sample was made of thymocytes. Written as DNA, the CDR3 is TGCGCCAGCAGCCAAAACCTGGCAGAGGGAGTGTCAGATACGCAGTATTTT. This gives the protein CASSQNLAEGVSDTQYF.